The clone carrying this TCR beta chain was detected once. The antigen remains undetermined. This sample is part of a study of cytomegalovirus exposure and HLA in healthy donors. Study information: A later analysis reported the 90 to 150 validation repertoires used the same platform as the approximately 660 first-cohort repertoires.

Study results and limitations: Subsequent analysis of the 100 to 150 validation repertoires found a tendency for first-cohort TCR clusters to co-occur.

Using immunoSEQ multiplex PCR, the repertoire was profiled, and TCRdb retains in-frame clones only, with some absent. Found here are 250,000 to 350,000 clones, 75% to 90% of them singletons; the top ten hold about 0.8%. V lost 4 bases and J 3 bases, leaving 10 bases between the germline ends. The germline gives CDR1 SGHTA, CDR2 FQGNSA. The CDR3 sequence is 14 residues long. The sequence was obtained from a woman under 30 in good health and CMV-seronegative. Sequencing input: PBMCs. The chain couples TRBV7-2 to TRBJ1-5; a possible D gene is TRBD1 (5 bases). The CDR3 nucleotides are TGTGCCAGCAGCTACGGACAAATCAATCAGCCCCAGCATTTT. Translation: CASSYGQINQPQHF.